This T cell receptor beta chain was found in a study of radiation and T cells in renal cell carcinoma. Broader study findings: In blood, top tumor clones expanded by 2 weeks, shrinking by 4.

Regarding time point: blood 4 weeks post-SBRT, at nephrectomy. The treatment is: 15 Gy SBRT to primary tumor, nephrectomy 4 weeks later. Nephrectomy followed 15 Gy stereotactic body radiation by 4 weeks. Serial blood draws occurred at baseline and 2 and 4 weeks post-SBRT. Clear cell pathology was present in this patient's renal cell carcinoma. The assay was immunoSEQ multiplex PCR, and TCRdb's table has in-frame clones only and misses some. The repertoire includes about 64,000 clones, 60% to 85% of them detected once, and about 6.8% sits in the top ten. The V gene end was trimmed by 3 bases and the J gene end by 5 bases; junction bases not matched to a gene: 7. The germline V gene has CDR1 SGHRS and CDR2 YFSETQ. The CDR3 length is 15 residues. This clone was counted a single time. Its cognate antigen is unknown.

The rearrangement joins TRBV5-1 to TRBJ2-1; the match to TRBD2 covers 8 bases. Here the sequenced sample was blood, taken from a patient whose treatment included radiotherapy and nephrectomy. The clonotype comes from a man aged 60 to 75 with renal cell carcinoma. Here the CDR3 reads CASSSLAEGDNEQFF. The CDR3 coding sequence is TGCGCCAGCAGCTCACTAGCGGAGGGAGACAATGAGCAGTTCTTC.